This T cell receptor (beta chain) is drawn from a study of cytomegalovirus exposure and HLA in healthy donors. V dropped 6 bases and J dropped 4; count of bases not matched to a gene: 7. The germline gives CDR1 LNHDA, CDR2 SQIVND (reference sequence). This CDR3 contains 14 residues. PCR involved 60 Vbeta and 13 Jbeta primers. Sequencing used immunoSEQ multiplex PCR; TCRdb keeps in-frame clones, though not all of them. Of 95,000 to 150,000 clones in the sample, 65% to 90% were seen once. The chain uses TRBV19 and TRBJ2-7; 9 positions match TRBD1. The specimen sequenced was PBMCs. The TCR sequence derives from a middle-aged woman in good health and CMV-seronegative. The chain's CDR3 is CASRPGQGKYEQYF. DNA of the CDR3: TGTGCCAGTAGGCCGGGACAGGGCAAATACGAGCAGTACTTC.